The subject of this entry is one TCR beta chain. This sample is part of a study of human T cells and chemical hapten exposure. Study overall: The study lasted roughly five months, and patients were dosed weekly with diphenylcyclopropenone on the scalp throughout. The study patch tested 0.01% DPC on the upper back and read results at 6 days.

Using its own MiXCR run on the RACE reads, TCRdb lists one record per CDR3 protein. This sample has 300,000 to 450,000 distinct CDR3 sequences, with less than 6.5% found just once. The sample's time point: pre-sensitization, week 0. This sample's treatment: therapeutic diphenylcyclopropenone sensitization with weekly scalp DPC. CDR1 and CDR2 from the germline V gene are SGHTA and FQGNSA. The CDR3 covers 13 residues. V was shortened by 7 bases and J by 3 bases, with 12 bases between the two germline ends. This clonotype was obtained from a woman between 50 and 59 years old with alopecia areata. Some clones in this sample may be carry-over from other donors' samples. V and J are TRBV7-2 and TRBJ2-5; D may correspond to TRBD1 or TRBD2 (5 bases each). The sequencing here drew on whole blood, taken in connection with sensitization to the hapten diphenylcyclopropenone (DPC). CDR3 coding DNA: TGTGCCAGCACCGTTAGGGGAGAAGAGACCCAGTACTTC. As protein: CASTVRGEETQYF.